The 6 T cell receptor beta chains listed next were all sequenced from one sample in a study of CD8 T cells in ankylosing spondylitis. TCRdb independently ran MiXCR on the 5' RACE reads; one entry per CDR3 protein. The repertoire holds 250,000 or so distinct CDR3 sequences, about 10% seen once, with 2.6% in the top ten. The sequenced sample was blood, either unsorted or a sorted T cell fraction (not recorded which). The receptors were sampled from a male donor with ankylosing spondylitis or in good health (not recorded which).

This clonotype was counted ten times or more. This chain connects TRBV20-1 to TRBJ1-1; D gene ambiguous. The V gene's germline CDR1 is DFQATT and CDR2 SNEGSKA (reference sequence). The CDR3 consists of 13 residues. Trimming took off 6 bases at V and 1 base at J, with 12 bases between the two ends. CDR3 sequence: CSAQPNRNTEAFF. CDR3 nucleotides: TGCAGTGCCCAACCCAACAGGAACACTGAAGCTTTCTTT.

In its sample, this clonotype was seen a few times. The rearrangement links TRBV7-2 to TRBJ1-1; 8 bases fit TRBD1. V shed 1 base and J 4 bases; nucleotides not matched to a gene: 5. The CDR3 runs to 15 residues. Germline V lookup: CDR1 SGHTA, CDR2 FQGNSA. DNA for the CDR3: TGTGCCAGCAGCTTAGTCGGCAGGGGGCGCACTGAAGCTTTCTTT. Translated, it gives CASSLVGRGRTEAFF.

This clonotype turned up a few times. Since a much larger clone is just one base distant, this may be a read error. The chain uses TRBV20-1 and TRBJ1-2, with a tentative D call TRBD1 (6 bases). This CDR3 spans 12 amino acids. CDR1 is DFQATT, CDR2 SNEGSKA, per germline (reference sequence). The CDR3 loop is CSASTGKDGCTF. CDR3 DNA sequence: TGCAGTGCTAGTACAGGGAAGGATGGCTGCACCTTC.

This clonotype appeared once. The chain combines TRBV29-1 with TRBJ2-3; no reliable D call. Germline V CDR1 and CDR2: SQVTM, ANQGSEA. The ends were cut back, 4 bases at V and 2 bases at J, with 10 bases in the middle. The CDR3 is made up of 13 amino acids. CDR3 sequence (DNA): TGCAGCGTTGTCGGCGGCAACACAGATACGCAGTATTTT. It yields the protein CSVVGGNTDTQYF.

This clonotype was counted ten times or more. The CDR3 DNA is TGCAGTGCTAGAGATTGGGCTGGCGAGACCCAGTACTTC. Translating it yields CSARDWAGETQYF. This chain connects TRBV20-1 to TRBJ2-5; no clear D. V lost 0 bases and J 5 bases, leaving 10 bases between the germline ends. Germline values: CDR1 DFQATT, CDR2 SNEGSKA (reference sequence). The CDR3 covers 13 residues.

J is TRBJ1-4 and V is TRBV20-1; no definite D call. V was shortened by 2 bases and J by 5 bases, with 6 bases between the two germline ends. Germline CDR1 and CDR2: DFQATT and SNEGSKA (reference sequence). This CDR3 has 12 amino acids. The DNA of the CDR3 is TGCAGTGCTAGACAGCAGAATGAAAAACTGTTTTTT. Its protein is CSARQQNEKLFF.